This TCR beta chain was sequenced for a study of control samples from healthy donors and cancer patients. Measured with immunoSEQ multiplex PCR; TCRdb has only the in-frame clones, and not every one. The repertoire includes about 54,000 clones, around 97% of them detected once, and 1.5% to 2% sits in the top ten. Sequencing used blood. The receptor was derived from a woman aged 30 to 39 in good health.

CDR3 DNA sequence: TGTGCCAGCAGCTTAGGGGCTCGGGGGACTTTCTACGAGCAGTACTTC. Protein: CASSLGARGTFYEQYF. V and J are TRBV13 and TRBJ2-7; D may be TRBD2 (6 bases). There are 16 residues in the CDR3. From germline, CDR1 is PRHDT and CDR2 FYEKMQ (reference sequence). Between the trimmed V and J ends, which lost 0 bases and 3 bases, there was a span of 15 bases.